This entry lists 21 T cell receptor beta chains sequenced from one sample in a study of T cells in Graves' hyperthyroidism and ophthalmopathy. TCR beta CDR3 region amplification was performed from RNA transcripts. The primer set for the first-round RT-PCR of the TCR CDR3 was HTBI. TCRdb ran MiXCR on the multiplex PCR reads and lists one entry per CDR3 protein. The sample consists of 500,000 to 800,000 distinct CDR3 sequences, around 13% of them appearing once. Sequenced material: blood. The receptors were gathered from a woman aged 45 to 65 with Graves' ophthalmopathy.

This clonotype was counted a few times. This rearrangement joins TRBV5-1 to TRBJ2-2, with 11 bases lining up with TRBD1. CDR1 is SGHRS and CDR2 is YFSETQ in the germline V gene. CDR3 size: 15 residues. The V and J ends lost 4 bases and 7 bases, in that order; junction bases with no gene match: 6. The CDR3 coding sequence is TGCGCCAGCAGCCCGGACAGGGGGCTGGGCGGGGAGCTGTTTTTT. Amino acids: CASSPDRGLGGELFF.

V and J are TRBV19 and TRBJ1-4; maybe TRBD1 (6 bases). V dropped 5 bases and J dropped 5 bases, with 12 bases sitting between them. The CDR3 extends over 14 amino acids. Germline assignment: CDR1 LNHDA and CDR2 SQIVND (reference sequence). The chain's CDR3 is CASSYRDTNEKLFF. The CDR3 DNA follows: TGTGCCAGTAGTTACCGGGACACCAATGAAAAACTGTTTTTT.

This clonotype was detected only a few times. This rearrangement joins TRBV4-1 to TRBJ2-7, with 10 bases lining up with TRBD2. This CDR3 has 17 residues. The V gene's germline CDR1 is MGHRA and CDR2 YSYEKL. After removal of 3 bases from V and 4 bases from J, the junction contained 12 bases not matched to a gene. In DNA, the CDR3 is TGCGCCAGCAGCCACCAGCCCAGCGGGAGGGTAGTTTACGAGCAGTACTTC. This translates into CASSHQPSGRVVYEQYF.

For this clonotype: A much larger clone lies a single base off, so this may be a read error. The chain links TRBV4-3 to TRBJ1-1; 7 bases map to TRBD1. The ends lost 4 bases at V and 4 bases at J; junction bases unmatched: 12. The CDR3 has 16 residues. Germline CDR1 reads LGHNA; CDR2 reads YSLEER. CDR3 in DNA: TGCGCCAGCAGCCGAGATTGGGGACAGTTCTTCACTGAAGCTTTCTTT. It specifies CASSRDWGQFFTEAFF.

This chain joins TRBV4-3 and TRBJ2-1; TRBD1 is a possible D gene (6 bases). This CDR3 has 16 residues. V lost 3 bases, J lost 3 bases, and 15 bases lay in between. Looked up from germline, CDR1 is LGHNA and CDR2 is YSLEER. Here the CDR3 reads CASSQDSGTYYNEQFF. CDR3 DNA sequence: TGCGCCAGCAGCCAGGACTCCGGGACATACTACAATGAGCAGTTCTTC.

This clonotype was seen at least ten times. This chain links TRBV20-1 with TRBJ2-7; unclear D gene. This CDR3 region has 15 residues. Deletions cut 5 bases from V and 3 bases from J, with 20 bases between. Germline values: CDR1 DFQATT, CDR2 SNEGSKA (reference sequence). The CDR3 region has the DNA TGCAGTGCTCCGGACCCGGACGCCGAGATCTACGAGCAGTACTTC. It codes for CSAPDPDAEIYEQYF.

The chain is built from TRBV7-3 and TRBJ2-1, with 9 positions matching TRBD2. The germline gives CDR1 SGHTA, CDR2 FQGTGA. This CDR3 spans 15 amino acids. V gave up 5 bases and J gave up 6 bases; unmatched junction bases: 8. This chain's CDR3 is CASSRGLASSNEQFF. CDR3 DNA: TGTGCCAGCAGCCGCGGACTAGCGAGCTCCAATGAGCAGTTCTTC.

This clonotype was seen many times. The rearrangement uses TRBV3-1 and TRBJ1-1; D is undetermined. Germline-derived CDR1 and CDR2 are LGHDT and YNNKEL (reference sequence). With 8 bases removed from V and 0 bases from J, the gap between germline ends came to 16 bases. The CDR3 spans 15 residues. The CDR3 nucleotides read TGTGCCAGCGTAAAGGGTGGAAAGTTGAACACTGAAGCTTTCTTT. It translates to CASVKGGKLNTEAFF.

This clonotype was observed at least ten times. The chain joins TRBV12-3 or TRBV12-4 to TRBJ2-1; D is possibly TRBD1 (6 bases). The V end lost 5 bases, the J end lost 0 bases, and 14 bases lay between the germline ends. The CDR3 extends over 16 amino acids. The CDR3 DNA sequence: TGTGCCAGCAGTCAAAGGACAGCGAACTCCTACAATGAGCAGTTCTTC. Amino acids: CASSQRTANSYNEQFF.

The genes are TRBV5-8 and TRBJ1-1; 8 nucleotides line up with TRBD1. J was trimmed by 3 bases and V by 4 bases; bases with no gene match: 5. Looked up from germline, CDR1 is SGHTS and CDR2 is YDEGEE. The CDR3 spans 14 residues. The CDR3 nucleotides read TGTGCCAGCAGCCTCCGGGACAGGTACACTGAAGCTTTCTTT. Protein sequence: CASSLRDRYTEAFF.

This clonotype occurred a few times. The rearrangement joins TRBV5-6 to TRBJ1-4; perhaps TRBD1 as D (5 bases). The CDR3 has 15 residues. The V end lost 1 base, the J end lost 4 bases, and 11 bases lay between the germline ends. In germline, CDR1 is SGHDT, CDR2 YYEEEE. The CDR3 DNA sequence: TGTGCCAGCAGCTTGTTGGGGACGTTTAATGAAAAACTGTTTTTT. Its protein product is CASSLLGTFNEKLFF. The variable domain in full, with the rest retrieved from reference TRBV5-6 and TRBJ1-4, is DAGVTQSPTHLIKTRGQQVTLRCSPKSGHDTVSWYQQALGQGPQFIFQYYEEEERQRGNFPDRFSGHQFPNYSSELNVNALLLGDSALYLCASSLLGTFNEKLFFGSGTQLSVL.

V is TRBV3-1 and J is TRBJ2-2; 7 positions match TRBD1. Germline loops: CDR1 LGHDT, CDR2 YNNKEL (reference sequence). This CDR3 is built from 16 residues. V was pared by 3 bases and J by 3 bases, with 7 bases of the junction left unmatched. CDR3 protein: CASSHSTGADTGELFF. CDR3 in DNA: TGTGCCAGCAGCCACTCAACAGGGGCTGACACCGGGGAGCTGTTTTTT.

This clonotype appeared many times. V is TRBV20-1 and J is TRBJ2-7; possibly TRBD2 for D (6 bases). Germline CDR1 DFQATT, CDR2 SNEGSKA (reference sequence). The CDR3 has 15 residues. The V and J ends lost 0 bases and 5 bases respectively, with 17 bases between them. CDR3 loop: CSARDINGRVNEQYF. CDR3 bases: TGCAGTGCTAGAGATATCAACGGGAGAGTCAACGAGCAGTACTTC.

This clonotype was seen many times. The rearrangement links TRBV6-2 or TRBV6-3 to TRBJ2-1, with TRBD2 identical over 11 bases. The germline V gene has CDR1 MNHEY and CDR2 SVGEGT. Trimming cost V 7 bases and J 0 bases; bases outside gene matches: 17. The CDR3 runs 20 residues. The CDR3 loop reads CASTPGRVAGGKSSYNEQFF. CDR3 DNA sequence: TGTGCCAGCACCCCCGGCAGGGTAGCGGGAGGGAAGAGCTCCTACAATGAGCAGTTCTTC.

A remark on this clonotype: This may arise from a read error, as a much more abundant clone is one base away. The final CDR3 position lacks the conserved phenylalanine or tryptophan, pointing to a likely read error. This chain connects TRBV19 to TRBJ2-1, with 16 bases that match TRBD2. The CDR3 extends over 15 amino acids. Germline trimming cut 9 bases from V and 4 bases from J; bases unmatched to any gene: 3. CDR1 LNHDA and CDR2 SQIVND come from the germline V gene (reference sequence). This CDR3 reads CASGGLAGGYNEQFL. The DNA of the CDR3 is TGTGCCAGCGGGGGACTAGCGGGAGGGTACAATGAGCAGTTCCTC.

This clonotype has ten or more counts. The gene calls are TRBV24-1 and TRBJ2-5, with a possible D match to TRBD2 (5 bases). Deletions cut 1 base from V and 2 bases from J, with 10 bases between. The CDR3 is made up of 15 amino acids. Germline loops: CDR1 KGHDR, CDR2 SFDVKD. The CDR3 DNA sequence: TGTGCCACCAGTGATTTTGCGGGCAAGCAAGAGACCCAGTACTTC. As protein: CATSDFAGKQETQYF.

The V gene is TRBV20-1, the J gene TRBJ2-7, with D possibly TRBD2 on 6 matching bases. Germline values: CDR1 DFQATT, CDR2 SNEGSKA (reference sequence). V shed 1 base and J shed 1 base, with 20 bases lying between them. This CDR3 comprises 17 residues. CDR3 in amino acids: CSARVPYGIAESYEQYF. The CDR3 nucleotides are TGCAGTGCTAGAGTACCGTATGGAATAGCGGAGTCCTACGAGCAGTACTTC.

The chain recombines TRBV9 with TRBJ2-1, with a tentative D call TRBD2 (6 bases). Trimming took off 0 bases at V and 0 bases at J, with 10 bases between the two ends. The CDR3 contains 16 residues. Per the germline V gene, CDR1 is SGDLS and CDR2 is YYNGEE. The CDR3 loop reads CASSVGGGISYNEQFF. The CDR3 nucleotides are TGTGCCAGCAGCGTAGGTGGAGGGATCTCCTACAATGAGCAGTTCTTC. Drawing the rest from reference TRBV9 and TRBJ2-1, the complete variable domain is DSGVTQTPKHLITATGQRVTLRCSPRSGDLSVYWYQQSLDQGLQFLIQYYNGEERAKGNILERFSAQQFPDLHSELNLSSLELGDSALYFCASSVGGGISYNEQFFGPGTRLTVL.

V gene TRBV12-3 or TRBV12-4 combines with J gene TRBJ2-5; the match to TRBD2 covers 7 bases. The CDR3 runs to 13 residues. V trimming: 9 bases; J trimming: 1 base; junction bases outside the gene matches: 5. CDR3 sequence (DNA): TGTGCCAGTAAGCGGGAACCCCAAGAGACCCAGTACTTC. Translated, it gives CASKREPQETQYF.

The chain has TRBV4-1 and TRBJ1-1; D gene unclear. The CDR3 runs 15 residues. Germline assignment: CDR1 MGHRA and CDR2 YSYEKL. V was clipped by 0 bases and J by 0 bases, with 8 bases between them. CDR3 protein: CASSQDSGVNTEAFF. CDR3 DNA sequence: TGCGCCAGCAGCCAAGATAGTGGGGTGAACACTGAAGCTTTCTTT.

At least ten counts were recorded for this clonotype. This sequence joins TRBV6-2 or TRBV6-3 and TRBJ1-2; no definite D call. The V gene lost 1 base and the J gene lost 4 bases, with 13 bases spanning the gap. This CDR3 is built from 15 residues. The germline gives CDR1 MNHEY, CDR2 SVGEGT. The CDR3 DNA follows: TGTGCCAGCAGTTACTTGGCTGAACTCCTCTATGGCTACACCTTC. It encodes CASSYLAELLYGYTF.